This TCR beta chain is from a study of preoperative IRX-2 immunotherapy in early breast cancer. This clone was detected only once. Method: immunoSEQ multiplex PCR; TCRdb's copy keeps in-frame clones and lacks some. This table holds 20,000 to 25,000 clones, approximately 95% found once. Deletions cut 2 bases from V and 4 bases from J, with 11 bases between. CDR3 size: 14 residues. CDR1 KGHSH and CDR2 LQKENI come from the germline V gene. Treatment defined: preoperative locoregional IRX-2 cytokine immunotherapy. Samples came from a phase Ib trial of preoperative locoregional IRX-2 cytokine immunotherapy.

V usage is TRBV18 and J usage is TRBJ1-2; maybe TRBD1 (6 bases). This TCR was recovered from a human donor with breast cancer. Specimen: tumor tissue, collected after IRX-2 immunotherapy. CDR3 loop: CASSPGGSLYGYTF. Written as DNA, the CDR3 is TGTGCCAGCTCACCAGGGGGCTCTCTCTATGGCTACACCTTC.